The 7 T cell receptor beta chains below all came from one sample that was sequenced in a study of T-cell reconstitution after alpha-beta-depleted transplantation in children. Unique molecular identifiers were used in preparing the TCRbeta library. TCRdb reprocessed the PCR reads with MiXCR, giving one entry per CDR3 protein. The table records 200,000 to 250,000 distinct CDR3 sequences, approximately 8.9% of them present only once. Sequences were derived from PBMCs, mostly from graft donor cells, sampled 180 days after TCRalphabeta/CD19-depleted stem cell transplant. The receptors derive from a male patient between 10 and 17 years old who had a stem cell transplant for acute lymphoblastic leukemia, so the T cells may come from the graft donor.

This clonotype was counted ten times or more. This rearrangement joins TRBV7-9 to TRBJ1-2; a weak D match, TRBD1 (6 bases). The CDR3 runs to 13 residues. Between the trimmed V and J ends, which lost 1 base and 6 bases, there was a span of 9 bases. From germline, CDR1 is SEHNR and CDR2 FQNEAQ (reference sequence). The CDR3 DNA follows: TGTGCCAGCAGCTTAGGGGCAGGGGATGGCTACACCTTC. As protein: CASSLGAGDGYTF.

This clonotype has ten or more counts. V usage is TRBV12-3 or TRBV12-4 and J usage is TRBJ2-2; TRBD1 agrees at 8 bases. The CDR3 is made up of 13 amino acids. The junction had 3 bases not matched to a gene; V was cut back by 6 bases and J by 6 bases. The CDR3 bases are TGTGCCAGCAGAGACAGGGGCGCCGGGGAGCTGTTTTTT. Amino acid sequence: CASRDRGAGELFF.

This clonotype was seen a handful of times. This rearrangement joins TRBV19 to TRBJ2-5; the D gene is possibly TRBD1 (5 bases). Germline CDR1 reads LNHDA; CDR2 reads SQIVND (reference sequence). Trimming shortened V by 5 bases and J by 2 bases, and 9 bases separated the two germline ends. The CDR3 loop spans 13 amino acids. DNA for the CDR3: TGTGCCAGTAGTCCGAGACAGCAAGAGACCCAGTACTTC. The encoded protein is CASSPRQQETQYF.

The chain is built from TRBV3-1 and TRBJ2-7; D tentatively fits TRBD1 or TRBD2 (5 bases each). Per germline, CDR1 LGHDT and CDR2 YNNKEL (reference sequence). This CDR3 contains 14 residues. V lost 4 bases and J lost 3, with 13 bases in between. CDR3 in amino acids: CASSPTGQFYEQYF. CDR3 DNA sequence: TGTGCCAGCAGCCCGACGGGGCAATTCTACGAGCAGTACTTC.

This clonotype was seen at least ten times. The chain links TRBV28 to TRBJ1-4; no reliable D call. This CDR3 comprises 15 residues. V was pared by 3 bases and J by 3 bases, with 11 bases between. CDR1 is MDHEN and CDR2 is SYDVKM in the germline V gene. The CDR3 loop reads CASSLRATANEKLFF. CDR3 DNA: TGTGCCAGCAGTTTGAGGGCCACGGCTAATGAAAAACTGTTTTTT.

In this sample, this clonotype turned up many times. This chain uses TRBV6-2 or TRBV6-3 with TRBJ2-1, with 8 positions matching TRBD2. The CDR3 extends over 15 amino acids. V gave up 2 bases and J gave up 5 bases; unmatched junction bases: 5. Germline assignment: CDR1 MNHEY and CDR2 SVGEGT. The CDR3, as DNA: TGTGCCAGCAGTTACAGGCCCGGGGGGGACAATGAGCAGTTCTTC. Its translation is CASSYRPGGDNEQFF.

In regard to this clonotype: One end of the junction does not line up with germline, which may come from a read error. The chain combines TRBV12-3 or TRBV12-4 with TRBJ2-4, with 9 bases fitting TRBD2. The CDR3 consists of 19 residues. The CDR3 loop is CTSSLAGGRAQGGKNIQYF. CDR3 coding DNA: TGTACCAGCAGTTTAGCGGGCGGGAGGGCCCAAGGAGGCAAAAACATTCAGTACTTC.